The next 6 T cell receptor beta chains were all read from a single sample in a study of T-cell memory formation after mild COVID-19. TCRdb re-analysed the 5' RACE reads in MiXCR, keeping a single row per CDR3 protein. This table holds about 340,000 distinct CDR3 sequences, less than 20% found once. Sequenced: PBMCs or a T cell subset sorted from them (not recorded which). Receptors originate from a young man who had mild COVID-19 (a few samples of this study predate the infection). Cell type and time point are not known.

The genes are TRBV4-1 and TRBJ2-7, with 10 bases aligning to TRBD2. V shed 4 bases, J shed 10 bases, and the junction held 7 bases outside the gene matches. The length of the CDR3 is 13 residues. Germline CDR1 and CDR2: MGHRA and YSYEKL. The DNA of the CDR3 is TGCGCCAGCAGCCTGGGGACTAGCGACTTCCAGTACTTC. Amino acid sequence: CASSLGTSDFQYF.

V gene TRBV7-9 combines with J gene TRBJ2-7; D gene unclear. Germline V gives CDR1 SEHNR, CDR2 FQNEAQ (reference sequence). The length of the CDR3 is 14 residues. Trimming removed 4 bases from V and 4 bases from J, with 14 bases in between. The CDR3 DNA reads TGTGCCAGCAGCTCGCATAGCCGTCCTTACGAGCAGTACTTC. Its translation: CASSSHSRPYEQYF.

The table lists this clonotype with a few counts. The rearrangement joins TRBV7-3 to TRBJ2-5, with D maybe TRBD1 (6 bases). V was pared by 4 bases and J by 5 bases, with 14 bases between. This CDR3 has 14 residues. Germline V gives CDR1 SGHTA, CDR2 FQGTGA. The CDR3 bases are TGTGCCAGCAGCTCTACAGGGATGAGGGAGACCCAGTACTTC. Its translation: CASSSTGMRETQYF.

J is TRBJ2-7 and V is TRBV10-3; D is uncertain. CDR1 and CDR2 (germline): ENHRY, SYGVKD. V shed 4 bases and J shed 2 bases, with 3 bases lying between them. There are 11 residues in the CDR3. CDR3 in DNA: TGTGCCATCAGTGCTACCTACGAGCAGTACTTC. Amino acids: CAISATYEQYF.

The chain uses TRBV20-1 and TRBJ2-7, with D unclear. V was trimmed by 2 bases and J by 5 bases, leaving 7 bases between them. The length of the CDR3 is 11 residues. Germline assignment: CDR1 DFQATT and CDR2 SNEGSKA (reference sequence). CDR3 DNA: TGCAGTGCTAGATCGGTCCACGAGCAGTACGTC. Amino acids: CSARSVHEQYV.

Of note for this clonotype: This is likely a read error, given that the CDR3 carries no conserved phenylalanine or tryptophan at its end. The limits of the CDR3 on the DNA are not certain, so only TCRdb's listed CDR3 is given. This chain uses TRBV4-2 with TRBJ1-6; the table's D call, TRBD1, was not checked against the DNA. CDR1 LGHNA and CDR2 YNFKEQ come from the germline V gene. 9 amino acids form the CDR3, both terminal residues included. The CDR3 is CASSQAQGV.